What follows describes a single T cell receptor (beta chain). This entry comes from a study of blood T cell repertoires in COVID-19. About the study: Material from acute and convalescent COVID-19 was sourced from the United States, Italy and Spain.

Per the study methods: Nucleated cell counts were estimated from reference gene primer amplification. The assay was immunoSEQ multiplex PCR, and TCRdb's table has in-frame clones only and misses some. That table is the source of V, J and clone size, and D and trimming were worked out from the DNA. The table shows around 270,000 clones, with about 89% occurring only once. This CDR3 has 19 residues. Germline values: CDR1 LNHDA, CDR2 SQIVND (reference sequence). V gave up 2 bases and J gave up 2 bases; unmatched junction bases: 7. This rearrangement joins TRBV19 to TRBJ2-3, with 16 bases that match TRBD2. The sequenced sample consisted of peripheral blood. The receptor was isolated from a man aged 25 to 45 with acute or convalescent COVID-19. The CDR3 is CASSISGLAGGRPTDTQYF. CDR3 in DNA: TGTGCCAGTAGTATATCGGGACTAGCGGGAGGGCGTCCCACAGATACGCAGTATTTT.